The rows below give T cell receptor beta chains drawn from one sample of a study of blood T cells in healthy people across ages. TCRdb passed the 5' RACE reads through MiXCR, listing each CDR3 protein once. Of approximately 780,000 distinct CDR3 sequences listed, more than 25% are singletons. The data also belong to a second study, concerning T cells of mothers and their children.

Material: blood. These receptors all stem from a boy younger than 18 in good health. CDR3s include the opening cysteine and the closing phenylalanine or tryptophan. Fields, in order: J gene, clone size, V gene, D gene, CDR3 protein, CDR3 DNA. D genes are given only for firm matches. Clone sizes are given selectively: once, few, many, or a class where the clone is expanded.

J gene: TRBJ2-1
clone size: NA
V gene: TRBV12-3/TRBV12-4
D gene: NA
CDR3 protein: CASSLARWRVYNEQFF
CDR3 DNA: TGTGCCAGCAGTTTAGCACGATGGAGGGTCTACAATGAGCAGTTCTTC

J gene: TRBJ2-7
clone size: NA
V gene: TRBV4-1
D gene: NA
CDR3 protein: CASSNRAGSYEQYF
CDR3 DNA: TGCGCCAGCAGCAACAGGGCGGGCTCCTACGAGCAGTACTTC

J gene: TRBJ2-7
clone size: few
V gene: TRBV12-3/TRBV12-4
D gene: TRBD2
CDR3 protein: CASSPGGQGPEQYF
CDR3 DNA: TGTGCCAGCAGTCCGGGGGGGCAGGGCCCCGAGCAGTACTTC

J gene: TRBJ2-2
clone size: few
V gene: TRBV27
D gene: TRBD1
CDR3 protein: CASTKGGNTGELFF
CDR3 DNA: TGTGCCAGCACCAAAGGGGGCAACACCGGGGAGCTGTTTTTT

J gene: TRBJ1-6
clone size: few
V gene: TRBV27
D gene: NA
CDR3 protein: CASSLVQVRPFNSPLHF
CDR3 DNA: TGTGCCAGCAGTTTGGTTCAAGTTAGACCTTTTAATTCACCCCTCCACTTT

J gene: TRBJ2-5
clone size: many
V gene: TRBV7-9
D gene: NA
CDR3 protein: CASSLDYSIQETQYF
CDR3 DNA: TGTGCCAGCAGCCTCGACTACTCAATCCAAGAGACCCAGTACTTC

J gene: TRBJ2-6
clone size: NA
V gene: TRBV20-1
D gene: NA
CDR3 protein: CSARDQGRASGANVLTF
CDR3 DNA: TGCAGTGCTAGAGATCAGGGCAGGGCCTCTGGGGCCAACGTCCTGACTTTC

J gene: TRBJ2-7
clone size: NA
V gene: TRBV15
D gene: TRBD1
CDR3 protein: CATSRDTGAGEQYF
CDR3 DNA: TGTGCCACCAGCAGAGATACAGGGGCCGGGGAGCAGTACTTC

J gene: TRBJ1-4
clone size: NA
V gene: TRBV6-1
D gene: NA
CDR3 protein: CASSSPGSIEKLFF
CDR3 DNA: TGTGCCAGCAGTTCCCCGGGCTCGATTGAAAAACTGTTTTTT

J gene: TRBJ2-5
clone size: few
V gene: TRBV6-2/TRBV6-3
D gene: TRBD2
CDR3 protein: CASSYPRASGGETQYF
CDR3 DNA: TGTGCCAGCAGTTACCCGAGGGCTAGCGGGGGGGAGACCCAGTACTTC

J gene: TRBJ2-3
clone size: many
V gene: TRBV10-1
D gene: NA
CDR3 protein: CASSDSTDTQYF
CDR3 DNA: TGCGCCAGCAGTGATAGCACAGATACGCAGTATTTT

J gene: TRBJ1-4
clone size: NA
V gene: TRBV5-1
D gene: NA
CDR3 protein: CASAVNNGDEKLFF
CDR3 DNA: TGCGCCAGCGCAGTTAATAACGGGGATGAAAAACTGTTTTTT

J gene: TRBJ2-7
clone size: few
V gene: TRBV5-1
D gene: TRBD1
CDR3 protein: CASRDRFYSYEQYF
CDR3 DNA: TGCGCCAGTCGGGACAGGTTCTACTCCTACGAGCAGTACTTC

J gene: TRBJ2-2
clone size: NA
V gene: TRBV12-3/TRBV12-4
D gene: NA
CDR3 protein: CASIEQETTGELLF
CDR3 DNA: TGTGCCAGCATTGAACAGGAAACCACCGGGGAGCTGCTTTTT

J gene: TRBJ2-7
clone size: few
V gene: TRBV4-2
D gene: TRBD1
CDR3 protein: CASSQAARQGDYEQYF
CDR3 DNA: TGTGCCAGCAGCCAAGCGGCCCGACAGGGTGACTACGAGCAGTACTTC

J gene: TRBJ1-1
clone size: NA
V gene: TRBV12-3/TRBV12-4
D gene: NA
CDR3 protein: CASSFPREGPKMNTEAFF
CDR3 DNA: TGTGCCAGCAGTTTCCCCAGGGAAGGACCCAAGATGAACACTGAAGCTTTCTTT

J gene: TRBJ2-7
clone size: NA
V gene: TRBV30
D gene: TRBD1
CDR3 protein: CAWSGTGSYEQYF
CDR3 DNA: TGTGCCTGGTCCGGGACAGGCTCCTACGAGCAGTACTTC

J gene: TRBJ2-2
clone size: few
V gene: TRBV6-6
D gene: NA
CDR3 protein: CASSPGQHTGELFF
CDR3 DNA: TGTGCCAGCAGTCCGGGCCAACACACCGGGGAGCTGTTTTTT

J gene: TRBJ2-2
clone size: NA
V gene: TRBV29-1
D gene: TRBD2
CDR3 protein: CSVLGLAAGELFF
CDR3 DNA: TGCAGCGTACTGGGACTAGCTGCCGGGGAGCTGTTTTTT

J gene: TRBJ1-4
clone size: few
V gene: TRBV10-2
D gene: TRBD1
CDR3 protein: CASGRGWEKLFF
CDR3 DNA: TGCGCCAGCGGCAGGGGGTGGGAAAAACTGTTTTTT

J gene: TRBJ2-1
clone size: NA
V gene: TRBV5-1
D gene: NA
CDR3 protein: CASRAPENEQFF
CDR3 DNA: TGCGCCAGCCGGGCCCCAGAGAATGAGCAGTTCTTC

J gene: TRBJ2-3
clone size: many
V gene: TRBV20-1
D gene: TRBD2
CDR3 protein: CSAVLPAGYTDTQYF
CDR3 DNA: TGCAGTGCTGTTCTGCCAGCGGGGTATACAGATACGCAGTATTTT

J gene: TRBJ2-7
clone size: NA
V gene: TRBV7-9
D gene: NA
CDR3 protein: CASSFSQAPSYEQYF
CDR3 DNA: TGTGCCAGCAGCTTCTCACAGGCCCCCAGCTACGAGCAGTACTTC

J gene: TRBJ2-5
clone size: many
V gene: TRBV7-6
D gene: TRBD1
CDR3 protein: CASSRHPTGVGGQETQYF
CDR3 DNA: TGTGCCAGCAGCCGACATCCCACAGGGGTTGGGGGACAAGAGACCCAGTACTTC

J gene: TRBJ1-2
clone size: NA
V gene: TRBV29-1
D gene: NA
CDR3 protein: CSSEDNYGYTF
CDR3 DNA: TGCAGCTCCGAGGACAACTATGGCTACACCTTC

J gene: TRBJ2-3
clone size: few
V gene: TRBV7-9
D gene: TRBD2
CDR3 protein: CASSLIAGDLTDTQYF
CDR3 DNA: TGTGCCAGCAGCTTGATAGCGGGGGACCTCACAGATACGCAGTATTTT

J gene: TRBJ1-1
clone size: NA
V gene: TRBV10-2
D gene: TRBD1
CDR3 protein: CASSEPGDRGRGEAFF
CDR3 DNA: TGCGCCAGCAGTGAGCCGGGGGACAGGGGGAGGGGTGAAGCTTTCTTT

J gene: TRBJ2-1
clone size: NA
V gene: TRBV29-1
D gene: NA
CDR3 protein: CSVTRQRVYNEQFF
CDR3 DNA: TGCAGCGTAACCCGACAGAGAGTATACAATGAGCAGTTCTTC

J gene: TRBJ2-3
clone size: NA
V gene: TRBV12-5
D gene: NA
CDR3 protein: CASGLRAGFTDTQYF
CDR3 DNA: TGTGCTAGTGGTTTGAGGGCTGGATTCACAGATACGCAGTATTTT

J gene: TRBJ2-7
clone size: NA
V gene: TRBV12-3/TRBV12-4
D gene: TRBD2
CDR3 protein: CASSLGGGVNEQYF
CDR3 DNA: TGTGCCAGCAGTTTAGGCGGGGGGGTTAACGAGCAGTACTTC

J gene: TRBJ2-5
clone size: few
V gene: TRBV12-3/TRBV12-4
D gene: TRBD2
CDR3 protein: CASSLRLAGDGGQYF
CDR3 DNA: TGTGCCAGCAGTTTACGACTAGCGGGGGATGGTGGCCAGTACTTC

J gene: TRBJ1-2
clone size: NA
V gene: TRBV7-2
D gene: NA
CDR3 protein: CASSRDGPQGYTF
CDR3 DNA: TGTGCCAGCAGCAGGGACGGCCCCCAGGGCTACACCTTC

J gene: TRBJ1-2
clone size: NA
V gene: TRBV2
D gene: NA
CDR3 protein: CASSEEVGYGYTF
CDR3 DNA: TGTGCCAGCAGTGAAGAGGTGGGCTATGGCTACACCTTC

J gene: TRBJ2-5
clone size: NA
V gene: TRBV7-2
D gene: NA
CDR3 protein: CASSPERLVAQETQYF
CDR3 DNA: TGTGCCAGCAGCCCCGAGAGACTAGTTGCGCAAGAGACCCAGTACTTC

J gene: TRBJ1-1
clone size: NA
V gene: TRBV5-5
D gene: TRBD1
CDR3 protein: CASSLRVRDRVLRTNTEAFF
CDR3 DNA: TGTGCCAGCAGCTTGCGAGTAAGAGACAGGGTTCTCCGAACGAACACTGAAGCTTTCTTT

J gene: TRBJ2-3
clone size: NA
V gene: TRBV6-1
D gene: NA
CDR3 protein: CASSGFGGADTQYF
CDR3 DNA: TGTGCCAGCAGTGGTTTCGGGGGCGCAGATACGCAGTATTTT

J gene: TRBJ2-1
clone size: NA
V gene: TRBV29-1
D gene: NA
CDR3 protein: CSVDSSSYDEQFF
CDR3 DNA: TGCAGCGTCGACAGTAGCTCCTACGATGAGCAGTTCTTC

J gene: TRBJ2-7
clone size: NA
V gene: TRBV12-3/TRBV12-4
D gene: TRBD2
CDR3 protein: CASSLTSGVTYEQYF
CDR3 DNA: TGTGCCAGCAGCTTGACTAGCGGGGTTACCTACGAGCAGTACTTC

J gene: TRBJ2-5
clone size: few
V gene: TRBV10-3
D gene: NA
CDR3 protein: CAIGNQETQYF
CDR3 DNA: TGTGCCATTGGGAATCAAGAGACCCAGTACTTC

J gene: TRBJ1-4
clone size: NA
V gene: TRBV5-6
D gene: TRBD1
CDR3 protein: CASSSTPGQGPWTNEKLFF
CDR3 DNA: TGTGCCAGCAGCTCGACACCGGGACAGGGCCCTTGGACTAATGAAAAACTGTTTTTT

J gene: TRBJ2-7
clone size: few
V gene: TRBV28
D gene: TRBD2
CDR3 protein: CASSLAGVSSYEQYF
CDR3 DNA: TGTGCCAGCAGTCTAGCGGGGGTTAGCTCCTACGAGCAGTACTTC

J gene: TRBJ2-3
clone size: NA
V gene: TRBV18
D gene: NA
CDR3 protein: CASSGRTDTQYF
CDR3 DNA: TGTGCCAGCTCGGGGCGCACAGATACGCAGTATTTT

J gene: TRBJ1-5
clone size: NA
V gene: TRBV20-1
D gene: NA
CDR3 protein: CSARGQHHSNQPQHF
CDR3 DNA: TGCAGTGCTAGGGGTCAGCACCATAGCAATCAGCCCCAGCATTTT

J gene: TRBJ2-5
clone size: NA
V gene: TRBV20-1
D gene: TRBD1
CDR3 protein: CSVSRGGSQETQYF
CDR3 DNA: TGCAGTGTTTCCCGAGGGGGCTCACAAGAGACCCAGTACTTC

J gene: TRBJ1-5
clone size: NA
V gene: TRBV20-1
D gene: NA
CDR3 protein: CSASSGPFNQPQHF
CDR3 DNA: TGCAGTGCTAGCTCCGGACCCTTCAATCAGCCCCAGCATTTT

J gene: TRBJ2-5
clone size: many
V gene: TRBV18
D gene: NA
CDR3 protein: CASSPRYQETQYF
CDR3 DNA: TGTGCCAGCAGCCCAAGGTACCAAGAGACCCAGTACTTC

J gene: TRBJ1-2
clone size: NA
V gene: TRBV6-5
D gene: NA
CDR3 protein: CASRRPREGGYTF
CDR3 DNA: TGTGCCAGCAGAAGGCCGAGGGAGGGTGGCTACACCTTC

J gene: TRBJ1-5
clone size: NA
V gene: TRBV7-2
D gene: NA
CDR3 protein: CASSGGGRSNQPQHF
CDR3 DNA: TGTGCCAGCAGCGGGGGGGGAAGAAGCAATCAGCCCCAGCATTTT